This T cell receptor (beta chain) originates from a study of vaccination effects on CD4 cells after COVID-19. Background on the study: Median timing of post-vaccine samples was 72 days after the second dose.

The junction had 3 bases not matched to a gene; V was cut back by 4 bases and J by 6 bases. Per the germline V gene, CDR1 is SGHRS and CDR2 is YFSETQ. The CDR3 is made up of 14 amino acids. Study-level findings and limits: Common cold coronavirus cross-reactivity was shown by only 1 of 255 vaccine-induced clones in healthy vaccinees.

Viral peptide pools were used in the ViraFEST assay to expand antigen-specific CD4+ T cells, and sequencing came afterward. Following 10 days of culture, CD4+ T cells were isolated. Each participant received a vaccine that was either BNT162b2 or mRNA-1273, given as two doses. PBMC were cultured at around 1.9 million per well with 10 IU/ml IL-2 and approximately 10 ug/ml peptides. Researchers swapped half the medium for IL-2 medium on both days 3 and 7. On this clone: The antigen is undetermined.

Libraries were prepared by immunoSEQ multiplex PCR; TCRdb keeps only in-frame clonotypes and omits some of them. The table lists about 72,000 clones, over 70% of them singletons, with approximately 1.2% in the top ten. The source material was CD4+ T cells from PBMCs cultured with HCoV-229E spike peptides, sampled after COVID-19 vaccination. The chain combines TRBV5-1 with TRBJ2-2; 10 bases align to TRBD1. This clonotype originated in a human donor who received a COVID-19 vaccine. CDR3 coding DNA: TGCGCCAGCAGCGCAGGACAGGGGGCCGGGGAGCTGTTTTTT. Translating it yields CASSAGQGAGELFF.